These 5 T cell receptor beta chains originate from one sample sequenced in a study of blood T cell repertoires in COVID-19. The data were produced by immunoSEQ multiplex PCR, yet TCRdb's version contains in-frame clones alone and is incomplete. Of tens of thousands of clones listed, roughly 70% are singletons. The sample comprised peripheral blood. The receptors were sampled from a human donor with acute or convalescent COVID-19. The donor label of this sample is uncertain.

The V and J genes are TRBV30 and TRBJ1-5; D is uncertain. The germline V gene has CDR1 GTSNPN and CDR2 SVGIG (reference sequence). The ends were cut back, 3 bases at V and 2 bases at J, with 5 bases in the middle. The CDR3 has 12 amino acids. The CDR3 loop is CAWSRGNQPQHF. CDR3 nucleotide sequence: TGTGCCTGGAGCCGGGGCAATCAGCCCCAGCATTTT.

This clone was seen just once. The chain recombines TRBV7-8 with TRBJ2-1; 9 nucleotides line up with TRBD1. The V segment lost 3 bases and the J segment 4 bases; nucleotides outside the gene matches: 4. The CDR3 extends over 15 amino acids. From germline, CDR1 is SGHVS and CDR2 FQNEAQ. Here the CDR3 reads CASSFGQGYYNEQFF. CDR3 coding DNA: TGTGCCAGCAGCTTCGGACAGGGGTATTACAATGAGCAGTTCTTC. Looking up the rest from reference TRBV7-8 and TRBJ2-1 gives the full variable domain: GAGVSQSPRYKVAKRGQDVALRCDPISGHVSLFWYQQALGQGPEFLTYFQNEAQLDKSGLPSDRFFAERPEGSVSTLKIQRTQQEDSAVYLCASSFGQGYYNEQFFGPGTRLTVL.

The chain recombines TRBV19 with TRBJ2-4, with 8 bases that match TRBD2. V lost 2 bases and J lost 3; bases outside the gene matches: 6. Germline lookup yields CDR1 LNHDA and CDR2 SQIVND (reference sequence). This CDR3 is built from 16 residues. The CDR3 DNA is TGTGCCAGTAGTATACGCCGGGAGGGTGACAAAAACATTCAGTACTTC. Its protein product is CASSIRREGDKNIQYF.

Notes on this clone: Its ends do not fully match the called genes, so a read error is possible. The chain couples TRBV28 to TRBJ2-1; 7 bases are a match to TRBD2. The CDR3 length is 16 residues. Germline V CDR1 and CDR2: MDHEN, SYDVKM. The CDR3 reads CARRPWGGDRDNEQFF. The CDR3 DNA follows: TGTGCCCGCAGACCTTGGGGGGGGGATCGGGACAATGAGCAGTTCTTC.

V gene TRBV6-7 combines with J gene TRBJ2-7; TRBD2 matches at 14 bases. TRBV6-7 is reported as an ORF; its role is uncertain. The CDR3 is 19 amino acids. V lost 4 bases, J lost 3 bases, and 14 bases stayed unmatched. The CDR3 sequence: CASSSGLAGVPLIVYEQYF. CDR3 DNA sequence: TGTGCCAGCAGTTCGGGACTAGCGGGAGTCCCCCTGATTGTCTACGAGCAGTACTTC.